The 26 T cell receptor beta chains below all came from one sample that was sequenced in a study of human T cells and chemical hapten exposure. Time point: patch test 2, 6 weeks after DPC sensitization. Treatment reported: therapeutic diphenylcyclopropenone sensitization with weekly scalp DPC. The template was total RNA from unfractionated whole blood. TCRdb independently ran MiXCR on the RACE reads; one entry per CDR3 protein. The table records 35,000 to 50,000 distinct CDR3 sequences, approximately 9.5% of them present only once. The sequences come from whole blood, collected in connection with sensitization to the hapten diphenylcyclopropenone (DPC). These receptor sequences come from a woman aged 30 to 39 with alopecia areata. Some clones in this sample may be carry-over from other donors' samples.

This clonotype was counted only a few times. J is TRBJ2-2 and V is TRBV3-1; weak D call: TRBD2 (6 bases). The CDR3 is 13 amino acids. Germline CDR1 and CDR2: LGHDT and YNNKEL (reference sequence). Trimming stripped 2 bases from V and 9 bases from J, with 10 bases between. The CDR3 DNA is TGTGCCAGCAGCCAAAAAGGGGACTGGGAGCTGTTTTTT. This encodes CASSQKGDWELFF.

This clonotype was seen at least ten times. This chain's CDR3 is CASSQDGKYNEQFF. In nucleotides, the CDR3 is TGTGCCAGCAGCCAAGACGGGAAATACAATGAGCAGTTCTTC. This chain joins TRBV3-1 and TRBJ2-1, with D possibly TRBD2 on 5 matching bases. V dropped 0 bases and J dropped 4 bases, with 7 bases sitting between them. The CDR3 is made up of 14 amino acids. Germline CDR1 is LGHDT and CDR2 is YNNKEL (reference sequence).

This chain links TRBV19 with TRBJ1-1; 8 positions match TRBD1. Trimming took 0 bases from V and 5 from J; bases not matched to a gene: 5. CDR1 LNHDA and CDR2 SQIVND come from the germline V gene (reference sequence). The CDR3 runs 15 residues. CDR3 region: CASSIDGRGLTEAFF. Here the CDR3 DNA reads TGTGCCAGTAGTATAGATGGCAGGGGGCTAACTGAAGCTTTCTTT.

This clonotype was observed a handful of times. The rearrangement uses TRBV13 and TRBJ2-2; possible D gene TRBD2, 7 bases. The V gene's germline CDR1 is PRHDT and CDR2 FYEKMQ (reference sequence). Trimming shortened V by 5 bases and J by 5 bases, and 21 bases separated the two germline ends. The CDR3 loop spans 17 amino acids. The CDR3 sequence: CASSPHRGGYRTGELFF. In nucleotides, the CDR3 is TGTGCCAGCAGCCCCCATAGGGGGGGTTATCGGACCGGGGAGCTGTTTTTT.

This clonotype was recorded many times. The chain joins TRBV7-3 to TRBJ2-1; 8 nucleotides match TRBD2. The CDR3 spans 16 residues. Germline V gene sequence: CDR1 SGHTA, CDR2 FQGTGA. Trimming at V came to 3 bases and at J to 4 bases, leaving 8 bases not matched to a gene. DNA of the CDR3: TGTGCCAGCAGCTTCCTTTATAGCGGGGTATACAATGAGCAGTTCTTC. It encodes CASSFLYSGVYNEQFF. The full variable domain, its missing parts supplied by reference TRBV7-3 and TRBJ2-1, is GAGVSQTPSNKVTEKGKYVELRCDPISGHTALYWYRQSLGQGPEFLIYFQGTGAADDSGLPNDRFFAVRPEGSVSTLKIQRTERGDSAVYLCASSFLYSGVYNEQFFGPGTRLTVL.

CDR3 nucleotides: TGTGCCAGCAGCGAGGGATGGATTTCACCCCTCCACTTT. As protein: CASSEGWISPLHF. This chain links TRBV9 with TRBJ1-6; no clear D. V lost 3 bases and J lost 9, with 10 bases in between. The CDR3 is made up of 13 amino acids. Germline V gives CDR1 SGDLS, CDR2 YYNGEE.

The chain is built from TRBV12-5 and TRBJ2-1, with 8 nucleotides matching TRBD1. The CDR3 covers 13 residues. Losses at the gene ends were 1 base for V and 7 bases for J; bases not matched to a gene: 0. The germline gives CDR1 LGHNT, CDR2 FRNRAP. The CDR3 spells CASGLGQGNEQFF. In DNA, the CDR3 is TGTGCTAGTGGTTTGGGACAGGGGAATGAGCAGTTCTTC.

J is TRBJ2-7 and V is TRBV7-3; 10 bases line up with TRBD2. Germline CDR1 reads SGHTA; CDR2 reads FQGTGA. Unmatched junction bases numbered 3, after V lost 4 bases and J lost 6 bases. This CDR3 spans 13 amino acids. This CDR3 is CASSSASGGEQYF. The CDR3 DNA reads as TGTGCCAGCAGCTCGGCTAGCGGGGGCGAGCAGTACTTC.

The chain couples TRBV20-1 to TRBJ2-5, with 11 bases lining up with TRBD2. The V and J ends lost 5 bases and 4 bases, in that order; junction bases with no gene match: 6. The CDR3 covers 14 residues. The germline CDR1 and CDR2 sequences are DFQATT and SNEGSKA (reference sequence). CDR3: CSAGNLAGGETQYF. In DNA form, the CDR3 reads TGCAGTGCTGGGAATCTAGCGGGGGGAGAGACCCAGTACTTC.

The chain combines TRBV6-6 with TRBJ1-6; a weak D match, TRBD1 (5 bases). CDR3 length: 15 residues. The germline gives CDR1 MNHNY, CDR2 SVGAGI (reference sequence). V was cut by 2 bases and J by 6 bases, with 11 bases left in between. Here the CDR3 reads CASSYEGFPNSPLHF. Here the CDR3 DNA reads TGTGCCAGCAGTTACGAGGGGTTCCCTAATTCACCCCTCCACTTT.

There are many counts of this clonotype. The chain uses TRBV7-2 and TRBJ1-3, with a possible D match to TRBD1 (5 bases). V lost 1 base and J 9 bases, leaving 13 bases between the germline ends. This CDR3 has 14 residues. Germline CDR1 is SGHTA and CDR2 is FQGNSA. CDR3: CASSLDGAVGTIYF. CDR3 DNA: TGTGCCAGCAGCTTAGATGGGGCGGTTGGCACCATATATTTT. The full variable domain, completed using reference TRBV7-2 and TRBJ1-3, is GAGVSQSPSNKVTEKGKDVELRCDPISGHTALYWYRQSLGQGLEFLIYFQGNSAPDKSGLPSDRFSAERTGGSVSTLTIQRTQQEDSAVYLCASSLDGAVGTIYFGEGSWLTVV.

The sample holds many counts of this clonotype. The gene calls are TRBV4-1 and TRBJ1-5; 9 bases fit TRBD1. This CDR3 comprises 15 residues. The V gene end was trimmed by 3 bases and the J gene end by 6 bases; junction bases not matched to a gene: 6. Germline assignment: CDR1 MGHRA and CDR2 YSYEKL. The CDR3 sequence is CASSQPQGAGQPQHF. The DNA for the CDR3 is TGCGCCAGCAGCCAGCCACAGGGGGCAGGTCAGCCCCAGCATTTT.

The chain carries TRBV6-2 or TRBV6-3 and TRBJ1-1; a weak D match, TRBD1 (6 bases). V was shortened by 7 bases and J by 4 bases, with 16 bases between the two germline ends. Germline V gene sequence: CDR1 MNHEY, CDR2 SVGEGT. The CDR3 runs to 14 residues. In nucleotides, the CDR3 is TGTGCCAGCAAGGATGGGGGGCTGAGCACTGAAGCTTTCTTT. It specifies CASKDGGLSTEAFF.

The table lists this clonotype with a few counts. The rearrangement links TRBV7-6 to TRBJ1-2, with D unresolved. The CDR3 runs to 14 residues. V was trimmed by 5 bases and J by 4 bases, leaving 14 bases between them. From germline, CDR1 is SGHVS and CDR2 FNYEAQ. The DNA for the CDR3 is TGTGCCAGCAGCCCTGGACCAGATTTCTATGGCTACACCTTC. Protein sequence: CASSPGPDFYGYTF.

The chain is built from TRBV4-3 and TRBJ2-4, with 8 positions matching TRBD1. V lost 2 bases, J lost 8 bases, and 5 bases stayed unmatched. Germline CDR1 and CDR2: LGHNA and YSLEER. The CDR3 has 14 residues. The CDR3 sequence is CASSQQTGEDIQYF. Written as DNA, the CDR3 is TGCGCCAGCAGCCAACAGACAGGGGAGGACATTCAGTACTTC.

At least ten counts were recorded for this clonotype. This chain connects TRBV2 to TRBJ1-3; D unresolved. V lost 8 bases and J 4 bases, leaving 9 bases between the germline ends. Germline V gene lookup returns CDR1 SNHLY and CDR2 FYNNEI. The CDR3 totals 12 residues. CDR3 amino acids: CASLGFGNTIYF. CDR3 sequence (DNA): TGTGCCAGCCTCGGGTTCGGAAACACCATATATTTT.

There are a few counts of this clonotype. The chain has TRBV30 and TRBJ2-3, with a weak D call TRBD2 (5 bases). CDR3 length: 14 residues. Per the germline V gene, CDR1 is GTSNPN and CDR2 is SVGIG (reference sequence). Trimming shortened V by 0 bases and J by 6 bases, and 13 bases separated the two germline ends. The CDR3 sequence is CAWSVMGSTDTQYF. The CDR3 DNA sequence: TGTGCCTGGAGTGTAATGGGGAGTACGGATACGCAGTATTTT.

The V call is TRBV10-3, the J call TRBJ1-1; the D is unclear. The CDR3 spans 14 residues. V was clipped by 3 bases and J by 1 base, with 9 bases between them. Germline V gives CDR1 ENHRY, CDR2 SYGVKD. The CDR3 DNA reads TGTGCCATCAGTGATTTAACGGGGAACACTGAAGCTTTCTTT. Translating gives CAISDLTGNTEAFF.

This clonotype was picked up many times. The J gene is TRBJ2-1, the V gene TRBV24-1, with 10 bases fitting TRBD2. CDR3 length: 15 amino acids. V was pared by 2 bases and J by 11 bases, with 8 bases of the junction left unmatched. CDR1 is KGHDR and CDR2 is SFDVKD in the germline V gene. The CDR3 protein is CATSDSLVAGGQQFF. Here the CDR3 DNA reads TGTGCCACCAGTGATTCCCTGGTAGCGGGGGGCCAGCAGTTCTTC.

This clonotype was detected a few times. One end of the junction is discordant with germline, which a read error may explain. The chain is built from TRBV6-5 and TRBJ1-1; 8 bases align to TRBD1. The CDR3 is 13 residues long. Germline loops: CDR1 MNHEY, CDR2 SVGAGI. The CDR3 spells CASSYASGGALLF. CDR3 nucleotides: TGTGCCAGCAGTTACGCGTCAGGGGGCGCGCTATTGTTT.

The genes are TRBV6-5 and TRBJ2-7; unclear D gene. The germline V and J ends were trimmed by 6 bases and 1 base, with 13 bases remaining between them. Germline CDR1 reads MNHEY; CDR2 reads SVGAGI. There are 14 residues in the CDR3. CDR3 amino acids: CASRRKAMSYEQYF. For the CDR3, the DNA is TGTGCCAGCAGACGGAAAGCCATGTCCTACGAGCAGTACTTC.

Ten or more counts support this clonotype. This chain connects TRBV20-1 to TRBJ2-1; the D gene could be TRBD1 or TRBD2 (5 bases each). Germline V gives CDR1 DFQATT, CDR2 SNEGSKA (reference sequence). The germline V and J ends were trimmed by 5 bases and 5 bases, with 19 bases remaining between them. The CDR3 runs 15 residues. CDR3 DNA sequence: TGCAGTGCTGAAGCCCGGGACCGCAACCACAATGAGCAGTTCTTC. It translates to CSAEARDRNHNEQFF.

The chain uses TRBV11-3 and TRBJ2-7; 7 bases line up with TRBD2. V shed 1 base, J shed 2 bases, and the junction held 11 bases outside the gene matches. Germline CDR1 is SGHNT and CDR2 is YENEEA. The CDR3 consists of 17 residues. Written as DNA, the CDR3 is TGTGCCAGCAGCTTAGGGGGAGGGACCGACTTTCCCTACGAGCAGTACTTC. This gives the protein CASSLGGGTDFPYEQYF. Full variable domain (rest looked up from reference TRBV11-3 and TRBJ2-7): EAGVVQSPRYKIIEKKQPVAFWCNPISGHNTLYWYLQNLGQGPELLIRYENEEAVDDSQLPKDRFSAERLKGVDSTLKIQPAELGDSAVYLCASSLGGGTDFPYEQYFGPGTRLTVT.

The chain recombines TRBV4-2 with TRBJ2-1; D gene uncertain. Germline V gives CDR1 LGHNA, CDR2 YNFKEQ. The CDR3 sequence is 12 residues long. The V gene lost 0 bases and the J gene lost 10 bases, with 7 bases spanning the gap. CDR3 sequence reads: CASSQDRGEQFF. The CDR3 region has the DNA TGTGCCAGCAGCCAAGATCGCGGCGAGCAGTTCTTC.

The chain is built from TRBV29-1 and TRBJ2-3; D may correspond to TRBD1 or TRBD2 (5 bases each). Trimming stripped 6 bases from V and 5 bases from J, with 21 bases between. This CDR3 is built from 15 residues. CDR1 is SQVTM, CDR2 ANQGSEA, per germline. DNA of the CDR3: TGCAGCGTCGCCGGGACCCTCCCAGGAGGAGATACGCAGTATTTT. It yields the protein CSVAGTLPGGDTQYF.

The sample holds many counts of this clonotype. V gene TRBV20-1 combines with J gene TRBJ2-3; no clear D. Trimming took off 3 bases at V and 3 bases at J, with 16 bases between the two ends. Germline values: CDR1 DFQATT, CDR2 SNEGSKA (reference sequence). There are 15 residues in the CDR3. The CDR3 sequence: CSASVGPYLTDTQYF. In nucleotides, the CDR3 is TGCAGTGCTAGCGTCGGTCCATACTTAACAGATACGCAGTATTTT.